These T cell receptor beta chains were read from a single sample in a study of regulatory T cells in long-lasting Graves disease. In TCRdb, the multiplex PCR reads were re-called with MiXCR into one record per CDR3 protein. The sample lists around 230,000 distinct CDR3 sequences; approximately 20% were seen once. This specimen consisted of peripheral blood mononuclear cells (PBMCs), obtained at new diagnosis, from a patient treated with antithyroid drugs. The receptors come from a female donor with Graves disease. The CDR3 runs from the conserved cysteine through the conserved F or W. Each record gives: V gene, J gene, clone size, D gene, CDR3 DNA, CDR3 protein. D genes are given only for firm matches. Clone sizes are given selectively: once, few, many, or a class where the clone is expanded.

TRBV6-1,TRBJ2-3,many,TRBD2,TGTGCCAGCCTTACCCGGGGCGGGAGAATCACAGATACGCAGTATTTT,CASLTRGGRITDTQYF
TRBV29-1,TRBJ2-2,many,NA,TGCAGCGTTGACCCGGCTTCCGGGGAGCTGTTTTTT,CSVDPASGELFF
TRBV20-1,TRBJ1-1,many,NA,TGCAGTGCTGCCCTTCGGAACACTGAAGCTTTCTTT,CSAALRNTEAFF
TRBV7-2,TRBJ1-5,many,TRBD1,TGTGCCAGCAGCGACAGGGTTGGTCAGCCCCAGCATTTT,CASSDRVGQPQHF
TRBV11-1,TRBJ2-2,many,NA,TGCGCCAGCAGCTTGCTCGCCACCGGGGAGCTGTTTTTT,CASSLLATGELFF
TRBV9,TRBJ2-5,few,TRBD2,TGTGCCAGCAGCTCCGCGCGGGAGTGGGAGACCCAGTACTTC,CASSSAREWETQYF
TRBV6-5,TRBJ1-2,many,TRBD1,TGTGCCAGCAGTTACCAGGACAGGGGAGGGGGCGGCTACACCTTC,CASSYQDRGGGGYTF
TRBV10-3,TRBJ2-2,NA,TRBD2,TGTGCCATCAGTGGGACAGCGGGAGTTTCCGGGGAGCTGTTTTTT,CAISGTAGVSGELFF
TRBV2,TRBJ2-7,many,TRBD1,TGTGCCAGCAGTCGGACAGGGGGCCTGAACGAGCAGTACTTC,CASSRTGGLNEQYF
TRBV14,TRBJ2-5,many,NA,TGTGCCAGCAGCCAAGCGGAAGCGGGCAGGCAGGGGCAAGAGACCCAGTACTTC,CASSQAEAGRQGQETQYF
TRBV6-2/TRBV6-3,TRBJ2-1,many,NA,TGTGCCAGCAGCCCCACAGAGCTCCGCTACAATGAGCAGTTCTTC,CASSPTELRYNEQFF
TRBV19,TRBJ1-1,many,NA,TGTGCCAGTAGTATAGGAACTGGGGTGAACACTGAAGCTTTCTTT,CASSIGTGVNTEAFF
TRBV14,TRBJ2-5,many,NA,TGTGCCAGCAGCCCGACCGGAGAGACCCAGTACTTC,CASSPTGETQYF
TRBV19,TRBJ1-2,NA,TRBD1,TGTGCCAGTACCTCCCTAGGGGAGGGGGCAGTTTTATATGGCTACACCTTC,CASTSLGEGAVLYGYTF
TRBV20-1,TRBJ1-2,many,TRBD1,TGCAGTGCATACACAGGGGTACTTGGCTACACCTTC,CSAYTGVLGYTF
TRBV11-2,TRBJ2-1,NA,NA,TGTGCCAGCAGCCTGTGGGCCTCGGATGAGCAGTTCTTC,CASSLWASDEQFF
TRBV10-1,TRBJ2-5,many,NA,TGCGCCAGCAGTGACCTCCGGACCGGCCTGGAGGAGACCCAGTACTTC,CASSDLRTGLEETQYF
TRBV6-1,TRBJ2-1,many,TRBD2,TGTGCCAGCAGTGAAGAGACTAGCGGAAGACCCATCTTC,CASSEETSGRPIF
TRBV7-9,TRBJ2-1,many,NA,TGTGCCAGCAGCTTAGAGGGGGGGCTTTACTACAATGAGCAGTTCTTC,CASSLEGGLYYNEQFF
TRBV12-3/TRBV12-4,TRBJ1-1,many,TRBD1,TGTGCCAGCAGTCCAACAGGGGGCAGGACTGAAGCTTTCTTT,CASSPTGGRTEAFF
TRBV14,TRBJ1-1,many,NA,TGTGCCAGCAGCCAAGTTAGGGGTTACACTGAAGCTTTCTTT,CASSQVRGYTEAFF
TRBV7-3,TRBJ1-1,once,NA,TGTACCAGCAGCTTAACGGGGGGGGGCGGCACTGAAGCTTTCTTT,CTSSLTGGGGTEAFF
TRBV6-2/TRBV6-3,TRBJ2-7,many,TRBD1,TGTGCCAGCAGAAGCGGACAGGGGGGATCCTACGAGCAGTACTTC,CASRSGQGGSYEQYF
TRBV19,TRBJ1-6,many,NA,TGTGCCAGTAGATACAGGATAAATTCACCCCTCCACTTT,CASRYRINSPLHF
TRBV7-3,TRBJ2-1,NA,TRBD2,TGTGCCAGCAGCTTAAACAGCGGGAGTTACAATGAGCAGTTCTTC,CASSLNSGSYNEQFF
TRBV6-2/TRBV6-3,TRBJ2-2,many,NA,TGTGCCAGCAGTTACACGGGCCTATTCACCGGGGAGCTGTTTTTT,CASSYTGLFTGELFF
TRBV28,TRBJ2-2,NA,TRBD2,TGTGCCAGCAGTCGACTAGCGGGAGAAACCGGGGAGCTGTTTTTT,CASSRLAGETGELFF
TRBV27,TRBJ2-6,NA,NA,TGTGCCAGCAGTTTGGGCAGGTCCTCTGGGGCCAACGTCCTGACTTTC,CASSLGRSSGANVLTF
TRBV7-3,TRBJ1-2,many,NA,TGTGCCAGCAGCCGGGACGGACTCTATGGCTACACCTTC,CASSRDGLYGYTF
TRBV3-1,TRBJ2-5,many,NA,TGTGCCAGCACCTCACGTGGTGTGGAGACCCAGTACTTC,CASTSRGVETQYF
TRBV4-2,TRBJ2-1,many,NA,TGTGCCAGCAGCCGATCCCCTCCTAGCTCCTACAATGAGCAGTTCTTC,CASSRSPPSSYNEQFF
TRBV11-1,TRBJ2-7,many,TRBD1,TGTGCCAGCAGTCGACAGGGTTTGTCCCGCGAGCAGTACTTC,CASSRQGLSREQYF
TRBV5-1,TRBJ1-1,few,TRBD1,TGCGCCAGCAGCTTGACCGGGACAGGGGACACTGAAGCTTTCTTT,CASSLTGTGDTEAFF
TRBV27,TRBJ2-1,many,TRBD1,TGTGCCAGCAGCCAAACCCAGGGACAGGCAGGGGGGAATGAGCAGTTCTTC,CASSQTQGQAGGNEQFF
TRBV10-2,TRBJ2-7,NA,TRBD2,TGCGCCAGCAGGCTAGCGGGAGTCCCCGCCTACGAGCAGTACTTC,CASRLAGVPAYEQYF
TRBV6-1,TRBJ2-2,many,NA,TGTGCCAGCAGTGAAGTCGGGAAAGACACCGGGGAGCTGTTTTTT,CASSEVGKDTGELFF
TRBV12-3/TRBV12-4,TRBJ2-2,many,NA,TGTGCCAGCATGCCCGGGTTTAACACCGGGGAGCTGTTTTTT,CASMPGFNTGELFF
TRBV11-3,TRBJ2-2,many,NA,TGTGCCAGCAGCTTCGAGACACGAAAGGGGGAGCTGTTTTTT,CASSFETRKGELFF
TRBV6-1,TRBJ2-1,once,TRBD2,TGTGCCAGCCAGAGACTAGCGGGAGAATTAAATGAGCAGTTCTTC,CASQRLAGELNEQFF
TRBV27,TRBJ2-3,many,NA,TGTGCCAGCAGCATCCGGGCCACAATCCCAGATACGCAGTATTTT,CASSIRATIPDTQYF
TRBV7-3,TRBJ1-1,many,TRBD1,TGTGCCAGCAGCCCAGGGACAGGGACTGAAGCTTTCTTT,CASSPGTGTEAFF
TRBV10-2,TRBJ2-7,many,NA,TGCGCCAGCAGTGAGGTCCCCTACGAGCAGTACTTC,CASSEVPYEQYF